These T cell receptor beta chains were read from a single sample in a study of T cells in localized non-small cell lung cancer. Repertoires were generated with immunoSEQ multiplex PCR, while TCRdb's copy carries only in-frame clones and drops some. The data show about 74,000 clones, 84% seen once. The material was peripheral blood, obtained before any cancer treatment. The receptors derive from a female donor of 60 years or more with stage I lung adenocarcinoma. CDR3s include the opening cysteine and the closing phenylalanine or tryptophan. D genes are given only for firm matches. The size field is filled for only some rows; it gives once, few, many or a size class.

J,size,length,V,D,CDR3,DNA
TRBJ2-1,-,14,TRBV14,-,CASSRRTYSNEQFF,TGTGCCAGCAGCCGCCGGACCTACTCCAATGAGCAGTTCTTC
TRBJ2-5,few,14,TRBV5-6,-,CASSLVGSQETQYF,TGTGCCAGCAGCTTGGTTGGCAGCCAAGAGACCCAGTACTTC
TRBJ2-5,-,15,TRBV4-2,-,CASSQDQASRETQYF,TGTGCCAGCAGCCAAGATCAGGCTAGCAGGGAGACCCAGTACTTC
TRBJ1-5,-,13,TRBV6-1,-,CASSEKLYWGAHF,TGTGCCAGCAGTGAAAAGCTATACTGGGGGGCGCATTTT
TRBJ1-2,-,15,TRBV19,TRBD1,CASSSTGGVPYGYTF,TGTGCCAGTAGTTCAACAGGGGGCGTACCTTATGGCTACACCTTC
TRBJ1-1,-,14,TRBV5-5,-,CASSLEAWGTEAFF,TGTGCCAGCAGCTTGGAGGCGTGGGGCACTGAAGCTTTCTTT
TRBJ1-3,-,14,TRBV19,-,CASSSGRSGNTIYF,TGTGCCAGTAGTTCCGGAAGATCTGGAAACACCATATATTTT
TRBJ2-5,-,14,TRBV29-1,-,CSVIPGRTGETQYF,TGCAGCGTTATACCAGGGAGGACGGGAGAGACCCAGTACTTC
TRBJ1-2,-,13,TRBV5-1,TRBD1,CASTTGRHYGYTF,TGCGCCAGCACGACAGGGAGGCACTATGGCTACACCTTC
TRBJ1-2,-,16,TRBV11-2,-,CASSTRARGGYYGYTF,TGTGCCAGCAGCACCCGGGCGAGGGGGGGGTACTATGGCTACACCTTC
TRBJ2-3,once,15,TRBV7-2,-,CASSLARGTRDTQYF,TGTGCCAGCAGCTTAGCGCGGGGGACAAGGGATACGCAGTATTTT
TRBJ2-7,-,14,TRBV14,TRBD1,CASSGPGQGFVQYF,TGTGCCAGCAGCGGGCCGGGACAGGGGTTCGTACAGTACTTC
TRBJ2-7,-,15,TRBV6-6,-,CASSYGPLPAYEQYF,TGTGCCAGCAGTTACGGGCCACTCCCGGCCTACGAGCAGTACTTC
TRBJ1-1,-,10,TRBV2,-,CASSRGEAFF,TGTGCCAGCAGTCGGGGAGAAGCTTTCTTT
TRBJ2-2,-,14,TRBV10-3,-,CAIGGAPITGELFF,TGTGCCATCGGGGGGGCCCCGATCACCGGGGAGCTGTTTTTT
TRBJ1-1,-,15,TRBV4-1,-,CASSQTRWAGAEAFF,TGCGCCAGCAGCCAGACAAGGTGGGCGGGCGCTGAAGCTTTCTTT
TRBJ1-5,few,13,TRBV7-9,-,CASSLMPGEPQHF,TGTGCCAGCAGCTTAATGCCCGGGGAGCCCCAGCATTTT
TRBJ2-7,-,15,TRBV5-4,-,CASSLEWGGPYEQYF,TGTGCCAGCAGCTTGGAATGGGGCGGCCCCTACGAGCAGTACTTC
TRBJ1-1,once,14,TRBV2,TRBD1,CASSWDRGNTEAFF,TGTGCCAGCAGTTGGGACAGGGGGAACACTGAAGCTTTCTTT
TRBJ1-2,-,14,TRBV18,TRBD1,CASSPSRGDYGYTF,TGTGCCAGCTCACCCTCCAGGGGGGACTATGGCTACACCTTC
TRBJ1-2,-,12,TRBV2,-,CASTTGIGGYTF,TGTGCCAGCACTACGGGGATCGGTGGCTACACCTTC
TRBJ1-5,-,15,TRBV5-1,TRBD1,CASRNDPGGRWPQHF,TGCGCCAGCAGGAATGACCCAGGGGGCCGGTGGCCCCAGCATTTT
TRBJ1-5,-,16,TRBV19,-,CASSIRDLGGNQPQHF,TGTGCCAGTAGTATCCGGGACTTAGGGGGCAATCAGCCCCAGCATTTT
TRBJ2-3,-,16,TRBV7-3,-,CASSLNGRASTDTQYF,TGTGCCAGCAGCTTAAACGGACGGGCAAGCACAGATACGCAGTATTTT
TRBJ1-4,-,18,TRBV10-3,TRBD1,CAISESRDRASTNEKLFF,TGTGCCATCAGTGAGTCCCGGGACAGGGCTTCCACTAATGAAAAACTGTTTTTT
TRBJ2-7,-,15,TRBV6-5,TRBD1,CASKLHGQGLYEQYF,TGTGCCAGCAAGCTACACGGACAGGGACTCTACGAGCAGTACTTC
TRBJ1-2,-,11,TRBV19,-,CASKEGYGYTF,TGTGCCAGCAAAGAAGGCTATGGCTACACCTTC
TRBJ1-5,once,16,TRBV28,TRBD1,CASSSTGADYNQPQHF,TGTGCCAGCTCATCGACAGGGGCGGATTACAATCAGCCCCAGCATTTT
TRBJ2-1,-,19,TRBV7-6,-,CASSLARLRGGSSYNEQFF,TGTGCCAGCAGCTTAGCGCGGCTGAGGGGGGGGAGCTCCTACAATGAGCAGTTCTTC
TRBJ2-5,-,14,TRBV6-5,-,CASTLLGGTKTQYF,TGTGCCAGCACCCTCTTAGGGGGAACGAAGACCCAGTACTTC
TRBJ1-4,once,13,TRBV7-9,-,CAAGDRIDEKLFF,TGTGCCGCCGGAGACAGGATAGATGAAAAACTGTTTTTT
TRBJ2-3,-,18,TRBV4-2,TRBD2,CASSQAVSGSTSTDTQYF,TGTGCCAGCAGCCAAGCGGTAAGCGGGAGCACTAGCACAGATACGCAGTATTTT
TRBJ2-1,-,16,TRBV15,-,CATSRGGPMGVNEQFF,TGTGCCACCAGCAGAGGGGGACCAATGGGGGTTAATGAGCAGTTCTTC
TRBJ2-1,once,17,TRBV28,-,CASSLFYSLGGNNEQFF,TGTGCCAGCAGTTTATTCTACAGTTTGGGGGGAAACAATGAGCAGTTCTTC
TRBJ2-1,-,15,TRBV6-1,TRBD2,CASSTSGRAFNEQFF,TGTGCCAGCAGCACTAGCGGGAGGGCGTTTAATGAGCAGTTCTTC
TRBJ2-1,once,16,TRBV15,-,CATSRDWDLSYNEQFF,TGTGCCACCAGCAGAGATTGGGACTTATCATACAATGAGCAGTTCTTC
TRBJ2-7,-,16,TRBV18,-,CASSPNYSAQGTEQYF,TGTGCCAGCTCACCAAATTACTCGGCCCAGGGGACCGAGCAGTACTTC
TRBJ2-7,-,12,TRBV11-2,-,CASSSSLYEQYF,TGTGCCAGCAGCTCCAGCCTCTACGAGCAGTACTTC
TRBJ2-5,-,13,TRBV6-1,-,CASSRGPGETQYF,TGTGCCAGCAGCAGGGGACCGGGCGAGACCCAGTACTTC
TRBJ2-3,-,15,TRBV6-6,-,CASSSPKDGTDTQYF,TGTGCCAGCAGTTCGCCGAAGGACGGCACAGATACGCAGTATTTT
TRBJ1-4,-,15,TRBV7-2,TRBD1,CASSLTGGTNEKLFF,TGTGCCAGCAGCTTAACAGGGGGAACTAATGAAAAACTGTTTTTT
TRBJ2-7,-,16,TRBV9,TRBD2,CASSVVRREGPYEQYF,TGTGCCAGCAGCGTAGTGAGGCGGGAGGGCCCCTACGAGCAGTACTTC
TRBJ1-6,-,16,TRBV7-9,-,CASSPLGGPGATPLHF,TGTGCCAGCAGCCCCTTGGGGGGCCCCGGTGCGACACCCCTCCACTTT
TRBJ2-2,few,16,TRBV9,-,CASSVDQGLGTGELFF,TGTGCCAGCAGCGTGGACCAGGGGCTGGGCACCGGGGAGCTGTTTTTT
TRBJ2-1,-,14,TRBV5-1,-,CASSLVSGNNEQFF,TGCGCCAGCAGCTTGGTTTCCGGGAACAATGAGCAGTTCTTC
TRBJ1-4,few,9,TRBV21-1,-,CAKDAKLFF,TGTGCCAAAGACGCTAAACTGTTTTTT